The 18 T cell receptor beta chains below come from one sample, sequenced in a study of T cells in Graves' hyperthyroidism and ophthalmopathy (dated by TCRdb to between 2018 and 2021). The library came from multiplex PCR. For sequencing, an Illumina HiSeq 2000 was employed. The TCR beta CDR3 regions were amplified from the RNA transcripts. The first round of RT-PCR for the TCR CDR3 was performed with the HTBI primer set and the Qiagen OneStep RT-PCR kit. TCRdb's own reprocessing of the public reads used fastp at Q25 and MiXCR and kept productive beta chains. Entries that share a CDR3 protein sequence are merged under the most common genes and DNA. The sample profile shows around 340,000 distinct CDR3 sequences; approximately 16% of them were found once. Jointly, the top ten make up approximately 35% of the sample. The specimen was blood. The origin of the receptors is a man aged 25-40 years with Graves' hyperthyroidism.

As DNA, the CDR3 is TGCAGTGCTAGAGATCGGCTAGCGGGAGTGTACGAGCAGTACTTC. Its translation is CSARDRLAGVYEQYF. V is TRBV20-1 and J is TRBJ2-7; 10 nucleotides agree with TRBD2. Germline values: CDR1 DFQATT, CDR2 SNEGSKA (reference sequence). This CDR3 has 15 amino acids. V lost 0 bases and J lost 4; bases outside the gene matches: 6.

The rearrangement uses TRBV20-1 and TRBJ2-1; TRBD1 matches at 11 bases. The germline V gene has CDR1 DFQATT and CDR2 SNEGSKA (reference sequence). V shed 4 bases and J 4 bases; nucleotides not matched to a gene: 12. This CDR3 is 17 amino acids long. The CDR3 region is CSAIPGGTGGIYNEQFF. The DNA of the CDR3 is TGCAGTGCTATCCCTGGGGGGACAGGGGGGATTTACAATGAGCAGTTCTTC.

The table lists this clonotype with many counts. V and J are TRBV5-1 and TRBJ1-2, with 7 bases identical to TRBD1. Germline V gene data show CDR1 as SGHRS and CDR2 as YFSETQ. The CDR3 sequence is 15 residues long. Losses at the gene ends were 0 bases for V and 4 bases for J; bases not matched to a gene: 6. CDR3 loop: CASSLGSGTAYGYTF. Here the CDR3 DNA reads TGCGCCAGCAGCTTGGGAAGTGGGACAGCCTATGGCTACACCTTC.

This clonotype was recorded many times. The V call is TRBV7-2, the J call TRBJ1-4; D gene unclear. The CDR3 spans 13 residues. Germline-derived CDR1 and CDR2 are SGHTA and FQGNSA. The V end was cut by 5 bases, the J end by 8 bases, with 12 bases between. The DNA for the CDR3 is TGTGCCAGCAGCATTGGACGGTCCGAAAAACTGTTTTTT. Translated: CASSIGRSEKLFF.

CDR3 DNA: TGTGCCAGCAGCTTGTTCTTAGCGGAAGATACGCAGTATTTT. This sequence encodes CASSLFLAEDTQYF. The chain is built from TRBV5-4 and TRBJ2-3, with D perhaps matching TRBD2 (6 bases). Germline values: CDR1 SGHNT, CDR2 YYREEE (reference sequence). V dropped 1 base and J dropped 5 bases, with 11 bases sitting between them. CDR3 length: 14 amino acids.

This clonotype occurred a few times. This may arise from a read error, as a much more abundant clone is one base away. Here the CDR3 omits its conserved ending phenylalanine or tryptophan, so a read error is the likely source. The V gene is TRBV28, the J gene TRBJ2-7; D is unclear. Looked up from germline, CDR1 is MDHEN and CDR2 is SYDVKM. V gave up 5 bases and J gave up 4 bases, with 12 bases separating them. This CDR3 has 13 amino acids. CDR3 sequence (DNA): TGTGCCAGCAGTCCGTCAAATTTGTACGAGCAGTACCTC. Protein sequence: CASSPSNLYEQYL.

The V and J genes are TRBV10-3 and TRBJ1-1; 9 nucleotides align to TRBD1. Per the germline V gene, CDR1 is ENHRY and CDR2 is SYGVKD. There are 15 residues in the CDR3. V shed 2 bases and J 3 bases; nucleotides not matched to a gene: 4. The chain's CDR3 is CAISETGGVDTEAFF. In nucleotides, the CDR3 is TGTGCCATCAGTGAGACAGGGGGCGTAGACACTGAAGCTTTCTTT.

This clonotype was observed a handful of times. The chain joins TRBV19 to TRBJ2-3; TRBD1 is a possible D gene (6 bases). From germline, CDR1 is LNHDA and CDR2 SQIVND (reference sequence). CDR3 length equals 13 residues. Trimming shortened V by 4 bases and J by 4 bases, and 9 bases separated the two germline ends. CDR3 nucleotides: TGTGCCAGTAGTACGGACAGCTCAGATACGCAGTATTTT. Protein sequence: CASSTDSSDTQYF.

CDR3 bases: TGTGCCAGCAGCTTTCAACGTGGCTACACCTTC. It codes for CASSFQRGYTF. The chain combines TRBV7-9 with TRBJ1-2, with D unresolved. Germline CDR1 SEHNR, CDR2 FQNEAQ (reference sequence). The V gene lost 3 bases and the J gene lost 7 bases, with 6 bases spanning the gap. The CDR3 loop spans 11 amino acids.

In this sample, this clonotype turned up many times. The rearrangement joins TRBV27 to TRBJ1-1; possible D gene TRBD1, 5 bases. There are 13 residues in the CDR3. Germline V lookup: CDR1 MNHEY, CDR2 SMNVEV (reference sequence). Trimming took 2 bases from V and 6 from J, leaving 10 bases between them. Here the CDR3 DNA reads TGTGCCAGCAGTTTACGGGGACTCCCTGAAGCTTTCTTT. Encoded protein: CASSLRGLPEAFF.

The rearrangement links TRBV12-5 to TRBJ1-6, with 12 bases aligning to TRBD1. The germline V gene encodes CDR1 LGHNT and CDR2 FRNRAP. V lost 7 bases to trimming and J lost 8 bases; unmatched junction nucleotides: 6. This CDR3 region has 15 residues. The CDR3 sequence: CASATGQGADSPLHF. In DNA, the CDR3 is TGTGCTAGTGCCACGGGACAGGGGGCCGATTCACCCCTCCACTTT.

This clonotype was seen a few times. V and J are TRBV9 and TRBJ2-6, with 8 bases fitting TRBD2. Unmatched junction bases numbered 6, after V lost 4 bases and J lost 0 bases. The CDR3 loop spans 17 amino acids. CDR1 SGDLS and CDR2 YYNGEE come from the germline V gene. As DNA, the CDR3 is TGTGCCAGCAGCACCGGGGGGGGGGGCTCTGGGGCCAACGTCCTGACTTTC. Protein sequence: CASSTGGGGSGANVLTF.

The table lists this clonotype with many counts. The DNA for the CDR3 is TGTGCCACTGCGGGGGGGGTAGCCCCAGGCTACGAGCAGTACTTC. This encodes CATAGGVAPGYEQYF. The chain couples TRBV7-9 to TRBJ2-7; TRBD2 aligns across 9 bases. This CDR3 spans 15 amino acids. The J segment lost 3 bases and the V segment lost 10 bases, leaving 13 bases of the junction unmatched. CDR1 is SEHNR, CDR2 FQNEAQ, per germline (reference sequence).

The chain couples TRBV7-6 to TRBJ2-3, with D possibly matching TRBD1 (5 bases). The CDR3 covers 15 residues. The germline V gene has CDR1 SGHVS and CDR2 FNYEAQ. The V and J ends lost 2 bases and 2 bases respectively, with 11 bases between them. The CDR3 DNA sequence: TGTGCCAGCAGCTTATCGACAGCCCTCACAGATACGCAGTATTTT. Translation gives CASSLSTALTDTQYF.

The rearrangement joins TRBV12-3 or TRBV12-4 to TRBJ2-2; D may be TRBD2 (5 bases). The length of the CDR3 is 14 residues. V shed 8 bases and J shed 0 bases, with 10 bases lying between them. Here the CDR3 DNA reads TGTGCCAGCGTTGAGGGCTCGAACACCGGGGAGCTGTTTTTT. It specifies CASVEGSNTGELFF.

The chain is built from TRBV15 and TRBJ2-1, with TRBD2 identical over 12 bases. The length of the CDR3 is 19 residues. With V trimmed by 4 bases and J by 11 bases, 21 bases remained unmatched. Germline CDR1 LNHNV, CDR2 YYDKDF (reference sequence). CDR3 DNA: TGTGCCACCAGCATATCGGGACCCGGGGGACCCAGGACTAGCGGGAAGCAGTTCTTC. This codes for CATSISGPGGPRTSGKQFF.

The V gene is TRBV9, the J gene TRBJ2-7; TRBD1 or TRBD2 may be the D gene (5 bases each). The germline gives CDR1 SGDLS, CDR2 YYNGEE. V lost 3 bases, J lost 1 base, and 8 bases lay in between. The CDR3 totals 13 residues. The CDR3 nucleotides are TGTGCCAGCAGCGGAGGGGTTTCCTACGAGCAGTACTTC. Translation: CASSGGVSYEQYF.

The chain has TRBV11-3 and TRBJ2-3, with D tentatively TRBD1 (5 bases). Trimming removed 5 bases from V and 2 bases from J, with 8 bases in between. The CDR3 runs 13 residues. Germline CDR1 SGHNT, CDR2 YENEEA. This CDR3 reads CASSTGDTDTQYF. The CDR3 coding sequence is TGTGCCAGCAGCACAGGAGACACAGATACGCAGTATTTT.